This TCR beta chain originates from a study of regulatory T cells in long-lasting Graves disease. Study findings and constraints: Newly diagnosed Graves' patients exceeded persistent ones in TCR diversity. TRBV28, TRBJ1-2 and TRBJ2-5 were segments that persistent disease favored.

Germline CDR1 reads SGDLS; CDR2 reads YYNGEE. The V and J ends lost 4 bases and 2 bases, in that order; junction bases with no gene match: 5. CDR3 length equals 15 residues. Time point in this sample: newly diagnosed GD, antithyroid drugs for less than 3 months. There was RNA extracted from PBMCs, and the TCR library was made from it. This clonotype was counted a few times. The antigen is not known. Library construction for TCR beta used iRepertoire HTBI primers and Arm-PCR of CDR3 regions. TCRdb passed the multiplex PCR reads through MiXCR, listing each CDR3 protein once. The data show approximately 490,000 distinct CDR3 sequences, about 17% seen once. These data were also reused for a study on T cells in Graves' hyperthyroidism and ophthalmopathy. That report adds: Most expanded thyroid clonotypes above 0.001 recurred in blood.

The sample consisted of peripheral blood mononuclear cells (PBMCs), taken at new diagnosis, from a patient treated with antithyroid drugs. The sequence was obtained from a man aged 35 to 55 with Graves disease. This chain connects TRBV9 to TRBJ2-1, with 8 nucleotides matching TRBD1. The DNA of the CDR3 is TGTGCCAGCAGCACGCAGGGGGCGCCCTACAATGAGCAGTTCTTC. Its translation is CASSTQGAPYNEQFF.